The sample holds a few counts of the clone carrying this T cell receptor beta chain. No antigen is known for it. This sample was included in a study of beta chain features in type 1 diabetes. Overall study: In age, gender and cell yields, patients were similar to healthy donors.

TCRB transcripts that were expressed got sequenced, as all of the isolated RNA had been reverse transcribed. Using immunoSEQ multiplex PCR, the repertoire was profiled, and TCRdb retains in-frame clones only, with some absent. The table shows under 400,000 clones, with over 9.5% occurring only once. General study results and limits: Moderately but significantly shorter TCRB CDR3s were found in Type 1 diabetes patients in all four CD4+ subsets. Patients with type 1 diabetes showed fewer VDJ junction insertions and more deletions. HLA effects on TCRB rearrangement stayed unresolved here. In comparison with healthy donors, patients had naive, central memory and Treg TCRB repertoires that appeared more similar.

Material for sequencing was naive CD4+ T cells from blood. This receptor was obtained from a woman between 18 and 29 years old with type 1 diabetes.

The CDR3 region is CASSLRDGGGYTF. The DNA for the CDR3 is TGTGCCAGCAGCTTGCGTGACGGCGGAGGCTACACCTTC. V gene TRBV5-4 combines with J gene TRBJ1-2, with D uncertain. Between the trimmed V and J ends, which lost 1 base and 8 bases, there was a span of 12 bases. The germline V gene has CDR1 SGHNT and CDR2 YYREEE (reference sequence). CDR3 length: 13 residues.